What follows is one TCR beta chain and its context. The table came from immunoSEQ multiplex PCR; TCRdb's copy has only in-frame clones and leaves some out. The sample includes fewer than 650,000 clones, around 78% of them seen just once. The data derive from a study of shared clonotypes between healthy human individuals. The CDR3 runs to 14 residues. V shed 4 bases and J shed 0 bases, with 9 bases lying between them. From germline, CDR1 is WNHNN and CDR2 SYGVQD (reference sequence). V gene TRBV10-1 combines with J gene TRBJ1-1, with D possibly being TRBD1 (6 bases). The sample was PBMCs. The sequence derives from a woman aged 35 to 49 in good health. Some clones in this sample may be carry-over from other donors' samples. This CDR3 reads CASSVRTVNTEAFF. The CDR3 DNA follows: TGCGCCAGCAGTGTTCGGACAGTGAACACTGAAGCTTTCTTT.